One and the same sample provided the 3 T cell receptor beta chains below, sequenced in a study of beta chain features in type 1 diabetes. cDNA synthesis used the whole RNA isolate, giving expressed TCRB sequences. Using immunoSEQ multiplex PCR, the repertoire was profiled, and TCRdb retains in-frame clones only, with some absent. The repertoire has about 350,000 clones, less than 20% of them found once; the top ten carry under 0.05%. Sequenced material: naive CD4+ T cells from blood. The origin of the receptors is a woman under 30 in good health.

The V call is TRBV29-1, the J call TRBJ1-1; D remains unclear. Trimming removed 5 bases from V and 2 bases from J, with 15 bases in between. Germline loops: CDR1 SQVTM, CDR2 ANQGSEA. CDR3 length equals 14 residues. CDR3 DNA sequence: TGCAGCGTTCTGACGGGGTTACACAACACTGAAGCTTTCTTT. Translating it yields CSVLTGLHNTEAFF.

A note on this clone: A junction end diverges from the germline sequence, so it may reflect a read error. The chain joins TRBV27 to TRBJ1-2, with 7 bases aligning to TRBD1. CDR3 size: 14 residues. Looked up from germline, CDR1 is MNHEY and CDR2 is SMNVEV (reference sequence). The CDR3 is CASRFSTGNYGYTF. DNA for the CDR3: TGTGCCAGCCGTTTCTCGACAGGGAACTATGGCTACACCTTC.

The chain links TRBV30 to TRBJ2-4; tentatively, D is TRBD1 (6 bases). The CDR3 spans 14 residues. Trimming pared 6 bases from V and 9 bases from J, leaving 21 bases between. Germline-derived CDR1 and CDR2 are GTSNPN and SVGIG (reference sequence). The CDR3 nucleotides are TGTGCCTGCCGTGAGGCAGGACAGCCAGGCATTCAGTACTTC. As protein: CACREAGQPGIQYF.